These T cell receptor beta chains were read from a single sample in a study of human T cells and chemical hapten exposure. TCRdb redid the calling of the RACE reads with MiXCR, one entry per CDR3 protein. The sample carries over 75,000 distinct CDR3 sequences, approximately 11% recorded once. The sequencing used whole blood, collected in connection with sensitization to the hapten diphenylcyclopropenone (DPC). The receptors were sampled from a woman between 25 and 40 years old with alopecia areata. Some clones in this sample may be carry-over from other donors' samples. Both conserved end residues are part of each CDR3. The D gene is left open where the match is weak. Size is stated for part of the rows, as once, few or many counts, or as a class when the clone is expanded.

j_gene: TRBJ2-6
v_gene: TRBV6-2/TRBV6-3
d_gene: TRBD1
abundance: few
CDR3aa: CASSWGQAPSGANVLTF
CDR3nt: TGTGCCAGCAGTTGGGGACAGGCGCCATCTGGGGCCAACGTCCTGACTTTC

j_gene: TRBJ2-1
v_gene: TRBV19
d_gene: TRBD2
abundance: .
CDR3aa: CASSGLAGVSNEQFF
CDR3nt: TGTGCCAGTAGCGGACTAGCGGGAGTATCCAATGAGCAGTTCTTC

j_gene: TRBJ1-1
v_gene: TRBV20-1
d_gene: TRBD1
abundance: many
CDR3aa: CSARDIQGARAFF
CDR3nt: TGCAGTGCTAGAGATATACAGGGGGCGAGAGCTTTCTTT

j_gene: TRBJ2-3
v_gene: TRBV7-9
d_gene: .
abundance: .
CDR3aa: CASSMQGFTDTQYF
CDR3nt: TGTGCCAGCAGTATGCAGGGATTCACAGATACGCAGTATTTT

j_gene: TRBJ1-2
v_gene: TRBV5-5
d_gene: .
abundance: few
CDR3aa: CASSLEGGYGYTF
CDR3nt: TGTGCCAGCAGCTTGGAAGGGGGGTATGGCTACACCTTC

j_gene: TRBJ1-1
v_gene: TRBV28
d_gene: TRBD1
abundance: many
CDR3aa: CASSPSDRDGTEAFF
CDR3nt: TGTGCCAGCAGTCCATCTGACAGGGATGGAACTGAAGCTTTCTTT

j_gene: TRBJ2-2
v_gene: TRBV11-3
d_gene: TRBD1
abundance: many
CDR3aa: CASSLYRGRAGELFF
CDR3nt: TGTGCCAGCAGCCTTTACAGGGGAAGGGCCGGGGAGCTGTTTTTT

j_gene: TRBJ2-1
v_gene: TRBV24-1
d_gene: .
abundance: many
CDR3aa: CATSLQSEQFF
CDR3nt: TGTGCCACCAGTCTCCAATCCGAGCAGTTCTTC

j_gene: TRBJ2-3
v_gene: TRBV28
d_gene: .
abundance: .
CDR3aa: CASGPSSTDTQYF
CDR3nt: TGTGCCAGCGGACCCAGTAGCACAGATACGCAGTATTTT

j_gene: TRBJ2-3
v_gene: TRBV6-2/TRBV6-3
d_gene: .
abundance: many
CDR3aa: CASSYGTDTQYF
CDR3nt: TGTGCCAGCAGTTACGGCACAGATACGCAGTATTTT

j_gene: TRBJ2-3
v_gene: TRBV2
d_gene: .
abundance: many
CDR3aa: CASSGGTDTQYF
CDR3nt: TGTGCCAGCAGTGGGGGGACAGATACGCAGTATTTT

j_gene: TRBJ1-4
v_gene: TRBV18
d_gene: .
abundance: few
CDR3aa: CASSPRQDIMNELFF
CDR3nt: TGTGCCAGCTCACCGAGACAAGATATAATGAATGAACTGTTTTTT

j_gene: TRBJ2-1
v_gene: TRBV29-1
d_gene: .
abundance: many
CDR3aa: CSVVGTGSSYNEQFF
CDR3nt: TGCAGCGTTGTGGGGACCGGGAGTTCCTACAATGAGCAGTTCTTC

j_gene: TRBJ2-1
v_gene: TRBV6-2/TRBV6-3
d_gene: TRBD2
abundance: .
CDR3aa: CASRPGLAGYNEQFF
CDR3nt: TGTGCCAGCAGACCCGGACTAGCGGGATATAATGAGCAGTTCTTC

j_gene: TRBJ2-1
v_gene: TRBV10-3
d_gene: .
abundance: many
CDR3aa: CRGTAPDNEQFF
CDR3nt: TGTAGGGGGACCGCACCCGACAATGAGCAGTTCTTC

j_gene: TRBJ2-7
v_gene: TRBV20-1
d_gene: TRBD1
abundance: few
CDR3aa: CSARDWTGGYEQYF
CDR3nt: TGCAGTGCTAGAGATTGGACAGGGGGCTACGAGCAGTACTTC

j_gene: TRBJ1-1
v_gene: TRBV7-9
d_gene: .
abundance: many
CDR3aa: CASSFSTMNTEAFF
CDR3nt: TGTGCCAGCAGCTTTAGTACGATGAACACTGAAGCTTTCTTT

j_gene: TRBJ2-4
v_gene: TRBV28
d_gene: .
abundance: few
CDR3aa: CASSMTGALAKNIQYF
CDR3nt: TGTGCCAGCAGTATGACAGGAGCTCTAGCCAAAAACATTCAGTACTTC

j_gene: TRBJ1-2
v_gene: TRBV20-1
d_gene: TRBD1
abundance: .
CDR3aa: CSASIGDRVYTF
CDR3nt: TGCAGTGCTAGTATAGGGGACAGGGTCTACACCTTC

j_gene: TRBJ2-7
v_gene: TRBV4-3
d_gene: .
abundance: many
CDR3aa: CASSQEIWDSSYEQYF
CDR3nt: TGCGCCAGCAGCCAGGAAATTTGGGACTCTTCCTACGAGCAGTACTTC

j_gene: TRBJ1-2
v_gene: TRBV10-3
d_gene: TRBD1
abundance: .
CDR3aa: CAIMDRAGGYTF
CDR3nt: TGTGCCATCATGGACAGGGCGGGCGGCTACACCTTC

j_gene: TRBJ2-2
v_gene: TRBV20-1
d_gene: TRBD1
abundance: many
CDR3aa: CSARLTGGGDTGELFF
CDR3nt: TGCAGTGCTAGATTGACAGGGGGAGGGGACACCGGGGAGCTGTTTTTT

j_gene: TRBJ2-3
v_gene: TRBV25-1
d_gene: .
abundance: few
CDR3aa: CASGLTNTQYF
CDR3nt: TGTGCCAGCGGCCTCACAAATACGCAGTATTTT

j_gene: TRBJ2-7
v_gene: TRBV3-1
d_gene: .
abundance: .
CDR3aa: CASSLRAQGSNYEQYF
CDR3nt: TGTGCCAGCAGCCTGCGGGCACAGGGAAGTAACTACGAGCAGTACTTC

j_gene: TRBJ2-2
v_gene: TRBV6-5
d_gene: TRBD2
abundance: many
CDR3aa: CASREGLASGGAGELFF
CDR3nt: TGTGCCAGCAGGGAGGGACTAGCGTCTGGCGGAGCCGGGGAGCTGTTTTTT

j_gene: TRBJ1-4
v_gene: TRBV2
d_gene: TRBD1
abundance: .
CDR3aa: CASAEEGQGNEKLFF
CDR3nt: TGTGCCAGCGCGGAGGAGGGACAGGGAAATGAAAAACTGTTTTTT

j_gene: TRBJ1-1
v_gene: TRBV11-2
d_gene: .
abundance: many
CDR3aa: CASTGGFEAFF
CDR3nt: TGTGCCAGCACGGGCGGGTTTGAAGCTTTCTTT

j_gene: TRBJ2-7
v_gene: TRBV30
d_gene: TRBD1
abundance: many
CDR3aa: CAGGTGLGEQYF
CDR3nt: TGTGCCGGCGGGACAGGGCTTGGGGAGCAGTACTTC

j_gene: TRBJ2-2
v_gene: TRBV13
d_gene: TRBD2
abundance: few
CDR3aa: CASSYSQTSGNTGELFF
CDR3nt: TGTGCCAGCAGCTACTCCCAGACTAGCGGGAACACCGGGGAGCTGTTTTTT

j_gene: TRBJ1-5
v_gene: TRBV21-1
d_gene: .
abundance: .
CDR3aa: CASSTEDRASNQPQHF
CDR3nt: TGTGCCAGCAGCACCGAGGACAGGGCGAGCAATCAGCCCCAGCATTTT

j_gene: TRBJ2-3
v_gene: TRBV10-3
d_gene: TRBD2
abundance: many
CDR3aa: CATLAGGYSDTQYF
CDR3nt: TGTGCCACCCTGGCGGGGGGCTATTCAGATACGCAGTATTTT

j_gene: TRBJ2-7
v_gene: TRBV4-1
d_gene: .
abundance: .
CDR3aa: CASSQVLTRQGTGEQYF
CDR3nt: TGCGCCAGCAGCCAAGTACTCACCCGGCAGGGAACCGGCGAGCAGTACTTC

j_gene: TRBJ2-3
v_gene: TRBV6-5
d_gene: TRBD2
abundance: .
CDR3aa: CATARTSGDTDTQYF
CDR3nt: TGTGCCACAGCACGGACTAGCGGAGATACAGATACGCAGTATTTT

j_gene: TRBJ2-5
v_gene: TRBV3-1
d_gene: .
abundance: .
CDR3aa: CASSVQGRETQYF
CDR3nt: TGTGCCAGCAGCGTACAGGGTCGGGAGACCCAGTACTTC

j_gene: TRBJ2-7
v_gene: TRBV7-2
d_gene: TRBD2
abundance: few
CDR3aa: CASILGLAGGEEQYF
CDR3nt: TGTGCCAGCATCCTAGGACTAGCGGGAGGGGAGGAGCAGTACTTC

j_gene: TRBJ1-5
v_gene: TRBV3-1
d_gene: TRBD1
abundance: .
CDR3aa: CASSQDSTGNQPQHF
CDR3nt: TGTGCCAGCAGCCAAGATTCGACAGGGAATCAGCCCCAGCATTTT

j_gene: TRBJ1-1
v_gene: TRBV29-1
d_gene: .
abundance: .
CDR3aa: CSVEGLKNTEAFF
CDR3nt: TGCAGCGTTGAAGGACTGAAGAACACTGAAGCTTTCTTT